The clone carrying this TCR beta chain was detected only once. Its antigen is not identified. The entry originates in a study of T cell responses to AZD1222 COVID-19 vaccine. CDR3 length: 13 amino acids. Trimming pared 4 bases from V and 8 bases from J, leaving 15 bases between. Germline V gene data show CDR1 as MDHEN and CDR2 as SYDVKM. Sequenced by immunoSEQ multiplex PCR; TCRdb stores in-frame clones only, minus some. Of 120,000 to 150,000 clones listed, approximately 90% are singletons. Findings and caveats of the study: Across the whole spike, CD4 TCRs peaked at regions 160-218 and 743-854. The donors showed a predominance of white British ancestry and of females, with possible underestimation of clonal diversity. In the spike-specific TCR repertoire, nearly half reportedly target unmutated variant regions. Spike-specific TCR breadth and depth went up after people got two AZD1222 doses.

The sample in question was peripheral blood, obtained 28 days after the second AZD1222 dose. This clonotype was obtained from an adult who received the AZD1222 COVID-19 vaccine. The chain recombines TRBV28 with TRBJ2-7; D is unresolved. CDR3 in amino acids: CASSSIRAKQQYF. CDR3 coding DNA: TGTGCCAGCAGTTCCATCCGGGCAAAGCAGCAGTACTTC.